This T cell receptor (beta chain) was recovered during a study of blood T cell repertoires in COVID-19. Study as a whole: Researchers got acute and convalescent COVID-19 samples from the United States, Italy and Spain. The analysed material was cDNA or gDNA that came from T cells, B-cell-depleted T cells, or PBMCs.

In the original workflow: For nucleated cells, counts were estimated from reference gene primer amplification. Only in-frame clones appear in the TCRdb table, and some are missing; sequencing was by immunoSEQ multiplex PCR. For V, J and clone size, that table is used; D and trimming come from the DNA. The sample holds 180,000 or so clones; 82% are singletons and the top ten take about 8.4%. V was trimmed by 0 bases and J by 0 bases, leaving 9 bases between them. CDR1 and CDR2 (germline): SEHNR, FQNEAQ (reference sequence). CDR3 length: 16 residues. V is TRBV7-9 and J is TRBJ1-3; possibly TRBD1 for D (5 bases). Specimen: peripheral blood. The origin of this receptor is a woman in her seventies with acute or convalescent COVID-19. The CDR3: CASSLAGGSSGNTIYF. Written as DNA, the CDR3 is TGTGCCAGCAGCTTAGCTGGGGGGAGCTCTGGAAACACCATATATTTT.